This T cell receptor (beta chain) originates from a study of regulatory T cells in long-lasting Graves disease. Regarding the study as a whole: Persistent disease was associated with favored TRBV28 usage and with favored use of TRBJ1-2 and TRBJ2-5.

To make TCR beta libraries, researchers used iRepertoire HTBI primers and Arm-PCR of CDR3 regions. TCRdb used MiXCR to reprocess the multiplex PCR reads, holding one entry per CDR3 protein. Of about 290,000 distinct CDR3 sequences listed, 22% are singletons. This clonotype was counted only a few times. The antigen is undetermined. Germline CDR1 reads KGHDR; CDR2 reads SFDVKD. V was pared by 7 bases and J by 7 bases, with 5 bases of the junction left unmatched. The CDR3 extends over 13 amino acids. Time point indicated: persistent/refractory GD, antithyroid drugs over 5 years with positive TRAb. PBMC RNA was the source of the TCR library.

The sequences come from peripheral blood mononuclear cells (PBMCs), collected when the disease was refractory, from a patient treated with antithyroid drugs. The source of this sequence is a female donor with Graves disease. The V gene is TRBV24-1, the J gene TRBJ1-5; 8 bases map to TRBD1. CDR3 bases: TGTGCCACCAGGGACAGGGAGGGCCAGCCCCAGCATTTT. Amino acid sequence: CATRDREGQPQHF.